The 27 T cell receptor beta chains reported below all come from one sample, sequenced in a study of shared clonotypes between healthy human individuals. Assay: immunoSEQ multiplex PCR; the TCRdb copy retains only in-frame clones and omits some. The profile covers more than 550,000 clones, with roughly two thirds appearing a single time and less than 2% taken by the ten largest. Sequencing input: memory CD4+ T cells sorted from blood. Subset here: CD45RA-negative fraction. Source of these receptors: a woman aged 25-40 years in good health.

The CDR3 coding sequence is TGTGCCAGCAGCGGACTAGCGGGTCGAGATGGGGCCAACGTCCTGACTTTC. This gives the protein CASSGLAGRDGANVLTF. The J gene is TRBJ2-6, the V gene TRBV27, with TRBD2 identical over 11 bases. V lost 6 bases, J lost 3 bases, and 7 bases stayed unmatched. There are 17 residues in the CDR3. The germline gives CDR1 MNHEY, CDR2 SMNVEV (reference sequence).

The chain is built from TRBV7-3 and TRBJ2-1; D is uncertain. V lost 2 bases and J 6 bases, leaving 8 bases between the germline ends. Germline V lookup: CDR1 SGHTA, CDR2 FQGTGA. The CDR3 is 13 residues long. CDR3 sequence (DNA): TGTGCCAGCAGCTTAGCGCTACGCAATGAGCAGTTCTTC. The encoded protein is CASSLALRNEQFF. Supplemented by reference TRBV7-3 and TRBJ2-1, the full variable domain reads GAGVSQTPSNKVTEKGKYVELRCDPISGHTALYWYRQSLGQGPEFLIYFQGTGAADDSGLPNDRFFAVRPEGSVSTLKIQRTERGDSAVYLCASSLALRNEQFFGPGTRLTVL.

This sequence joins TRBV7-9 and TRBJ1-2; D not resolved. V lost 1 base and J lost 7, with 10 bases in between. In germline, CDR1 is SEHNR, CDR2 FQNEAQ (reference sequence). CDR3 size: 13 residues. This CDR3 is CASSLDGWVGYTF. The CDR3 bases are TGTGCCAGCAGCTTAGACGGTTGGGTTGGCTACACCTTC. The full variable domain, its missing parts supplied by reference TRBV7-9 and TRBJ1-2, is DTGVSQNPRHKITKRGQNVTFRCDPISEHNRLYWYRQTLGQGPEFLTYFQNEAQLEKSRLLSDRFSAERPKGSFSTLEIQRTEQGDSAMYLCASSLDGWVGYTFGSGTRLTVV.

The CDR3 DNA reads TGTGCCAGTAGTATAGAGGGGGAGACTAATGAAAAACTGTTTTTT. Translating gives CASSIEGETNEKLFF. This chain uses TRBV19 with TRBJ1-4, with D perhaps TRBD1 (5 bases). Trimming left V 0 bases short and J 2 bases short, with 7 bases between. This CDR3 comprises 15 residues. CDR1 is LNHDA and CDR2 is SQIVND in the germline V gene (reference sequence).

In nucleotides, the CDR3 is TGTGCCAGCAGTGACAGAAGGGGGAGCGAGACCCAGTACTTC. This sequence encodes CASSDRRGSETQYF. The gene calls are TRBV6-1 and TRBJ2-5; D possibly corresponds to TRBD1 (6 bases). The CDR3 has 14 amino acids. Deletions cut 3 bases from V and 5 bases from J, with 13 bases between. Germline V CDR1 and CDR2: MNHNS, SASEGT.

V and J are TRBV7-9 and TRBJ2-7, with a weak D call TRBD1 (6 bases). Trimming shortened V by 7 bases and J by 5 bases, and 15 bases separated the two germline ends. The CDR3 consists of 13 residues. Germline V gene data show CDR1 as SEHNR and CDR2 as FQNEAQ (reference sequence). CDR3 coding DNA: TGTGCCAGCATCCGGCGGAAGGGGGACGAGCAGTACTTC. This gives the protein CASIRRKGDEQYF.

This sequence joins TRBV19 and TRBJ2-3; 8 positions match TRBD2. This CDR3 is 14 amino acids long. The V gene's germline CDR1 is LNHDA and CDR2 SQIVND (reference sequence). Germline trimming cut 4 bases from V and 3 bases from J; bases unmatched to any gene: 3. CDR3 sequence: CASSKAGGTDTQYF. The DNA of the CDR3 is TGTGCCAGTAGTAAGGCGGGAGGTACAGATACGCAGTATTTT. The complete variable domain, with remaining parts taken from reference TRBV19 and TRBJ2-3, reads DGGITQSPKYLFRKEGQNVTLSCEQNLNHDAMYWYRQDPGQGLRLIYYSQIVNDFQKGDIAEGYSVSREKKESFPLTVTSAQKNPTAFYLCASSKAGGTDTQYFGPGTRLTVL.

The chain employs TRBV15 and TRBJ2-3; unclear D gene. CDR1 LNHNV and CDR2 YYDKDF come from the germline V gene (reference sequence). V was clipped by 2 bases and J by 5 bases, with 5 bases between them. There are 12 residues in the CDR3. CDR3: CATSRQRDTQYF. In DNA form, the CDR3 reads TGTGCCACCAGCAGACAAAGAGATACGCAGTATTTT.

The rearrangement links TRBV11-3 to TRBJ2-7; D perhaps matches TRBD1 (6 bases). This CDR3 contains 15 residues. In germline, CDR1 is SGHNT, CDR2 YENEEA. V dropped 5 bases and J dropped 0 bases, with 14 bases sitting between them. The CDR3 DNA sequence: TGTGCCAGCAGCCGAGGGGCGGACAGCTCCTACGAGCAGTACTTC. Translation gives CASSRGADSSYEQYF.

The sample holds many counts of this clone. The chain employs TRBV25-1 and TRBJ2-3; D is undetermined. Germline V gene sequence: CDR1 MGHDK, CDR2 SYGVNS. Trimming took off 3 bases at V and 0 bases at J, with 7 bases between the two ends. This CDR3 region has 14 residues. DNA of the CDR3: TGTGCCAGCAGTGATCGAGACAGCACAGATACGCAGTATTTT. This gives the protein CASSDRDSTDTQYF.

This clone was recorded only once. This CDR3 reads CASSRSFSGNTIYF. CDR3 in DNA: TGTGCCAGCAGCCGGAGCTTCTCTGGAAACACCATATATTTT. This chain links TRBV11-2 with TRBJ1-3; no firm D call. This CDR3 region has 14 residues. Germline V CDR1 and CDR2: SGHAT, FQNNGV. Trimming took 5 bases from V and 0 from J, leaving 8 bases between them.

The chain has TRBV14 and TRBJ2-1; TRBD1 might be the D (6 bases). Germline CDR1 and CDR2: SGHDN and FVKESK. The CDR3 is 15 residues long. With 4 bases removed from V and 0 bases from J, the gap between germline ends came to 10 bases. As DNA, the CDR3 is TGTGCCAGCAGCCGAGGACAGAGCTCCTACAATGAGCAGTTCTTC. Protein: CASSRGQSSYNEQFF.

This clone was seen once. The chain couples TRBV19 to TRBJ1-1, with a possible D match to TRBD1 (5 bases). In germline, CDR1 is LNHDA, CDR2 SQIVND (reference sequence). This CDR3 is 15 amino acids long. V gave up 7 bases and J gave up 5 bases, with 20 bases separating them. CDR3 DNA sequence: TGTGCCAGTATAGAGACCGGGACCCTGGGGACTGAAGCTTTCTTT. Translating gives CASIETGTLGTEAFF. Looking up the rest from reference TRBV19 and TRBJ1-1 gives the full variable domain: DGGITQSPKYLFRKEGQNVTLSCEQNLNHDAMYWYRQDPGQGLRLIYYSQIVNDFQKGDIAEGYSVSREKKESFPLTVTSAQKNPTAFYLCASIETGTLGTEAFFGQGTRLTVV.

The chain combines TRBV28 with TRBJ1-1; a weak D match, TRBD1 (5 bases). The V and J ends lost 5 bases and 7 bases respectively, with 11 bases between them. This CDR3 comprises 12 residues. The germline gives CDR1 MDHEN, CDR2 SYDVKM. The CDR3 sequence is CASSTTTVEAFF. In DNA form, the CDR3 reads TGTGCCAGCAGTACCACGACAGTTGAAGCTTTCTTT. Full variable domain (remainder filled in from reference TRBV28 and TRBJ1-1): DVKVTQSSRYLVKRTGEKVFLECVQDMDHENMFWYRQDPGLGLRLIYFSYDVKMKEKGDIPEGYSVSREKKERFSLILESASTNQTSMYLCASSTTTVEAFFGQGTRLTVV.

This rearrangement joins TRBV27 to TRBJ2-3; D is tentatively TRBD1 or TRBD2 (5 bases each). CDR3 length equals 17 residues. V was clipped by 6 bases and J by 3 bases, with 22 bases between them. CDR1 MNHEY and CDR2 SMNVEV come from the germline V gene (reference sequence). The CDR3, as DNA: TGTGCCAGCAGCCCACCCCTCTTGGGGGAATGGACAGATACGCAGTATTTT. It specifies CASSPPLLGEWTDTQYF.

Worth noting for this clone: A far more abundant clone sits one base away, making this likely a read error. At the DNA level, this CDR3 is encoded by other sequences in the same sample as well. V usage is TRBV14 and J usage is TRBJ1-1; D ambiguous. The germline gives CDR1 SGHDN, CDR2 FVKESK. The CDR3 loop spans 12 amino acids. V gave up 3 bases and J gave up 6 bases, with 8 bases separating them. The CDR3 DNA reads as TGTGCCAGCAGCCACCTTGGGGCTGAAGCTTTCTTT. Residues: CASSHLGAEAFF.

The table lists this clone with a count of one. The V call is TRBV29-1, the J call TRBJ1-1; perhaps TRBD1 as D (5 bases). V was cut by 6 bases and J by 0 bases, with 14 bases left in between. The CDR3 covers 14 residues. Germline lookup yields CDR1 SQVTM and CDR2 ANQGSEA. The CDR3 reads CSVDGHAMNTEAFF. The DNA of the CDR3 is TGCAGCGTCGACGGACATGCCATGAACACTGAAGCTTTCTTT.

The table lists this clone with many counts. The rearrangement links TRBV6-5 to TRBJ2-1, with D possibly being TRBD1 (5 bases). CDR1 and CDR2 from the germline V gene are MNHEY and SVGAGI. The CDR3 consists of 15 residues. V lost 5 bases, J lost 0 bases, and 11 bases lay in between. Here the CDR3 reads CASSQGSSSYNEQFF. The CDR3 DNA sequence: TGTGCCAGCAGTCAGGGCAGTAGCTCCTACAATGAGCAGTTCTTC.

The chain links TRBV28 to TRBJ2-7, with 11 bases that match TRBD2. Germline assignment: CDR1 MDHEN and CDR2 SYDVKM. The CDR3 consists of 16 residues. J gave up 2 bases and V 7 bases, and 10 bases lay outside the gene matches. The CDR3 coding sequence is TGTGCCAGCACCTCACCCGGGACTAGCGGCACCTACGAGCAGTACTTC. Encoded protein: CASTSPGTSGTYEQYF.

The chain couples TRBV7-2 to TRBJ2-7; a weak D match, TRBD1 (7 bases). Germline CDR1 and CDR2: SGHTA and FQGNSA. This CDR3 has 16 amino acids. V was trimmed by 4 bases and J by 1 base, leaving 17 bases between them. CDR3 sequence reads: CASSSDPGGISYEQYF. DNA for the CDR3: TGTGCCAGCAGCTCAGATCCAGGGGGGATTTCCTACGAGCAGTACTTC.

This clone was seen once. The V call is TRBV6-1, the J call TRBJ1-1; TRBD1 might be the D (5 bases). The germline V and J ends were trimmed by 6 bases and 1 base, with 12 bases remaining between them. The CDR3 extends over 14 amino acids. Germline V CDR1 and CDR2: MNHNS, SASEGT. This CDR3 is CASRHSGQNTEAFF. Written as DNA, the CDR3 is TGTGCCAGCAGACATTCCGGACAGAACACTGAAGCTTTCTTT.

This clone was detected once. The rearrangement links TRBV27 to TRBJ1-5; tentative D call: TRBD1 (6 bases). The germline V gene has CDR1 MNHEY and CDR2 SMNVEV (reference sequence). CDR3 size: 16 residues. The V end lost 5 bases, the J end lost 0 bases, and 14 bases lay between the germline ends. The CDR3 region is CASSPGTSISNQPQHF. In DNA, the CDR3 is TGTGCCAGCAGTCCCGGGACATCTATTAGCAATCAGCCCCAGCATTTT.

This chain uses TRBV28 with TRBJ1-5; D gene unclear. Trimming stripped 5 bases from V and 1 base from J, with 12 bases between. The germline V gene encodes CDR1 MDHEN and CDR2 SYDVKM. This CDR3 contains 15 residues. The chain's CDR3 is CASSSSRGSNQPQHF. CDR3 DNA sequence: TGTGCCAGCAGTAGCAGCCGAGGGAGCAATCAGCCCCAGCATTTT. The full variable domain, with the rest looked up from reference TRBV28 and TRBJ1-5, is DVKVTQSSRYLVKRTGEKVFLECVQDMDHENMFWYRQDPGLGLRLIYFSYDVKMKEKGDIPEGYSVSREKKERFSLILESASTNQTSMYLCASSSSRGSNQPQHFGDGTRLSIL.

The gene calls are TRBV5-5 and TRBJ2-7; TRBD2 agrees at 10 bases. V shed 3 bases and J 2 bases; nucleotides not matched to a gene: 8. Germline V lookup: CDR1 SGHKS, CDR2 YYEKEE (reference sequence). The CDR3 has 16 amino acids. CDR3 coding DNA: TGTGCCAGCAGCTATATCGGACTAGCGGAAACCTACGAGCAGTACTTC. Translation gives CASSYIGLAETYEQYF.

The CDR3 is CASSSAGGSGYTF. CDR3 bases: TGTGCCAGCAGCTCGGCGGGAGGAAGTGGCTACACCTTC. The V gene is TRBV7-3, the J gene TRBJ1-2; the D is unclear. This CDR3 has 13 residues. CDR1 is SGHTA and CDR2 is FQGTGA in the germline V gene. V lost 4 bases to trimming and J lost 7 bases, with 13 bases between them.

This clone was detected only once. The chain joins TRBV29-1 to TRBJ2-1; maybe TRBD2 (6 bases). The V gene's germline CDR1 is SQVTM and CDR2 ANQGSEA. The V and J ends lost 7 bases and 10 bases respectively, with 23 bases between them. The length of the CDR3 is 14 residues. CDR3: CSAKLAPSVNEQFF. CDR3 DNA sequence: TGCAGCGCTAAACTAGCCCCCTCTGTGAACGAGCAGTTCTTC.

The CDR3 loop reads CASSLLSATYNEQFF. The DNA for the CDR3 is TGTGCCAGCAGCTTACTGAGCGCTACCTACAATGAGCAGTTCTTC. V and J are TRBV7-2 and TRBJ2-1; D remains ambiguous. CDR3 length: 15 residues. V was cut by 2 bases and J by 2 bases, with 10 bases left in between. Germline assignment: CDR1 SGHTA and CDR2 FQGNSA.